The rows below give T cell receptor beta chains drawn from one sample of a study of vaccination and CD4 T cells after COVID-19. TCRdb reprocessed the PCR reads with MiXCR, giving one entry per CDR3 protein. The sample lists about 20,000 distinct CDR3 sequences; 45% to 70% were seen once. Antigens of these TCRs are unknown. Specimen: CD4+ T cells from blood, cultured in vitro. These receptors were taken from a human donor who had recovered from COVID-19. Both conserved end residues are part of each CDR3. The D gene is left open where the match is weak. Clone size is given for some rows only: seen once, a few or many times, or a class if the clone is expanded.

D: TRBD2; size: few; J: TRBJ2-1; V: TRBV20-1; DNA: TGCAGTGCTAGACCTCAGCGGGGAGGCTACAATGAGCAGTTCTTC; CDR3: CSARPQRGGYNEQFF
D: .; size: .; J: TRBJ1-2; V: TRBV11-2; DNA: TGTGCCAGCAGCCGAGTCCGGGACCTCGAAACCTTC; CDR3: CASSRVRDLETF
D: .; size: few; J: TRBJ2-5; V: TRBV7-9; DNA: TGTGCCAGCAGCTTAGTGAACTTAATAGTGGAAGAGACCCAGTACTTC; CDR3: CASSLVNLIVEETQYF
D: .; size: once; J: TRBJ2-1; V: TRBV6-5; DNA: TGTGCCAGCAGTTACTACAAAGACAATGAGCAGTTCTTC; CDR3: CASSYYKDNEQFF
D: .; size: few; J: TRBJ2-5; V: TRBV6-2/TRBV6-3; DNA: TGTGCCAGCAGTTACTCTGGAGGGTTCCGGGAGACCCAGTACTTC; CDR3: CASSYSGGFRETQYF
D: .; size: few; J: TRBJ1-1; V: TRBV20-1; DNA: TGCAGTGCAAGGACGGGGAACATTGAAGCTTTCTTT; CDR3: CSARTGNIEAFF
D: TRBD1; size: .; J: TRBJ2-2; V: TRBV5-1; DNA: TGCGCCAGCAGCGGGGACAGGGGGATCGGGGAGCTGTTTTTT; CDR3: CASSGDRGIGELFF
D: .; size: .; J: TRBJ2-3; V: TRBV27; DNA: TGTGCCAGCAGTTTATCTGCTAGCACAGATACGCAGTATTTT; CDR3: CASSLSASTDTQYF
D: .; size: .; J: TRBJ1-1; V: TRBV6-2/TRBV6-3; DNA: TGTGCCAGCAGTCGACGCCTTGACAGTCAAACTGAAGCTTTCTTT; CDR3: CASSRRLDSQTEAFF
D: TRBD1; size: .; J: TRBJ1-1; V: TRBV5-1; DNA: TGCGCCAGCAGCAAAACGGGACAGCAGCTGGGAGCTTTCTTT; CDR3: CASSKTGQQLGAFF
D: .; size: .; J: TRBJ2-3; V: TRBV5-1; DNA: TGCGCCAGCAGCCAGCAAGCAGGCACAGATACGCAGTATTTT; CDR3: CASSQQAGTDTQYF
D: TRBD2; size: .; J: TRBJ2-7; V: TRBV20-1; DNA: TGCAGTGCTAGCCGTCCTAGCGGAGCTCCCTACGAGCAGTACTTC; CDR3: CSASRPSGAPYEQYF
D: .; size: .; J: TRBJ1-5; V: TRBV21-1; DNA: TGTGCCAGCACCTGGGGGGGGGCCCTTAGCAATCAGCCCCAGCATTTT; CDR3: CASTWGGALSNQPQHF
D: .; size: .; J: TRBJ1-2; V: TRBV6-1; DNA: TGTGCCAGCAGTGCAGGGAACTATGGCTACACCTTC; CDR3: CASSAGNYGYTF
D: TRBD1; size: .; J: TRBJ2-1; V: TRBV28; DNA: TGTGCCAGCTGCGACAGGGAGTGTAGTGAGCAGTTCTTC; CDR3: CASCDRECSEQFF
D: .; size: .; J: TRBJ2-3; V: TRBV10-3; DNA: TGTGCCATCAGTGGGGTCTCTAGCACAGATACGCAGTATTTT; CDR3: CAISGVSSTDTQYF
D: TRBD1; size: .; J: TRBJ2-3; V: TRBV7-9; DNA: TGTGCCAGCAGCTTACGGGGACAGTCAGATACGCAGTATTTT; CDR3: CASSLRGQSDTQYF
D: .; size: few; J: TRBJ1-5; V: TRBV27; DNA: TGTGCCAGCAGTTTTATGGGGGGCGCCCAGCCCCAGCATTTT; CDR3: CASSFMGGAQPQHF
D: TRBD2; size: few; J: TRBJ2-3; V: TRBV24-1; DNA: TGTGCCACCAGTTGGACTAGCGGCACAGATACGCAGTATTTT; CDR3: CATSWTSGTDTQYF
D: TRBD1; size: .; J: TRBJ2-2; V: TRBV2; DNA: TGTGCCAGCACCTTGACAGGGAATATCTACACCGGGGAGCTGTTTTTT; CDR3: CASTLTGNIYTGELFF
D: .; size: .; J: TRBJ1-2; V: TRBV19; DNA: TGTGCCAGTACAGACAGGTTTGGCGGCTACACCTTC; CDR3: CASTDRFGGYTF
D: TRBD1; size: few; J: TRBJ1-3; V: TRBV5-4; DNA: TGTGCCAGCAGCTCAAAGACAGGGAGCTCTGGAAACACCATATATTTT; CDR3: CASSSKTGSSGNTIYF
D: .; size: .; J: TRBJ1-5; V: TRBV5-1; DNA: TGCGCCAGCAGCTTGTCCTGGGGGAATCAGCCCCAGCATTTT; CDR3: CASSLSWGNQPQHF
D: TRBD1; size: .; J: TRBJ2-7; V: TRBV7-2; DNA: TGTGCCAGCGGACAGGGCGGATACAGGGTGCAGTACTTC; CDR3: CASGQGGYRVQYF
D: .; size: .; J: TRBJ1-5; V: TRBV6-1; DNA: TGTGCCAGCAGTAAAGCAGGGGGCAATCAGCCCCAGCATTTT; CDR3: CASSKAGGNQPQHF
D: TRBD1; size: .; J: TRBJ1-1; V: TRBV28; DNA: TGTGCCAGCAGTTTGGGGGGCCAGGGGGAAACTGAAGCTTTCTTT; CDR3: CASSLGGQGETEAFF
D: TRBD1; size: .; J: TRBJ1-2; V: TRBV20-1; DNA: TGCAGTGCTCTAAAGGACAGGTACTATGGCTACACCTTC; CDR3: CSALKDRYYGYTF
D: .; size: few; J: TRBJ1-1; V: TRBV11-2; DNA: TGTGCCAGCAGCTTAGGCCACAGGAACACTGAAGCTTTCTTT; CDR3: CASSLGHRNTEAFF
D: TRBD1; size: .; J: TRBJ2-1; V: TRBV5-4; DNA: TGTGCCAGCAGCTTGGGTGGGGCACAGGGGTTCGATGAGCAGTTCTTC; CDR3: CASSLGGAQGFDEQFF
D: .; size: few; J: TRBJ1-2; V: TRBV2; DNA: TGTGCCAGCATTTATGAAGGGAACTATGGCTACACCTTC; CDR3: CASIYEGNYGYTF
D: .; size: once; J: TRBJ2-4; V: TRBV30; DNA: TGTGCCTGGAGTGTACAGCCCTCGGGACAGCCGGGGGGGAAGATAGCCAAAAACATTCAGTACTTC; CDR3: CAWSVQPSGQPGGKIAKNIQYF
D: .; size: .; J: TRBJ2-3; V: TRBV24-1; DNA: TGTGCCACCAGTGATTCTCTAAGGACGAGCACAGATACGCAGTATTTT; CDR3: CATSDSLRTSTDTQYF
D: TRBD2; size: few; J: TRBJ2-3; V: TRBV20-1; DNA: TGCAGTGCTAGGGGGTCGAGCGGGGGGCGCACAGATACGCAGTATTTT; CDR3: CSARGSSGGRTDTQYF
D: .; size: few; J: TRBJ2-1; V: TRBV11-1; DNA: TGTGCCAGCAGCGCACCACCGGGCTTCAATGAGCAGTTCTTC; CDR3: CASSAPPGFNEQFF
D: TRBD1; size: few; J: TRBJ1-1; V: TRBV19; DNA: TGTGCCACCTCCAACCCGACAGGGCTGGGTTTGGCTTTCTTT; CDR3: CATSNPTGLGLAFF
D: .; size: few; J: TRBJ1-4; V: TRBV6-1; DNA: TGTGCCAGCAGTAGAAACTGGGAAAAACTGTTTTTT; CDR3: CASSRNWEKLFF
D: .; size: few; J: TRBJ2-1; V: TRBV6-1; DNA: TGTGCCAGCAGTAACCGCAATGAGCAGTTCTTC; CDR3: CASSNRNEQFF
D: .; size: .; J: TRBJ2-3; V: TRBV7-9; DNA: TGTGCCAGCAGAGGGGTGTCTGGCACAGATACGCAGTATTTT; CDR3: CASRGVSGTDTQYF
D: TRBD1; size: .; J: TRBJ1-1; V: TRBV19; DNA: TGTGCCAGTAGTTGGGACAGGGGAGGCACTGAAGCTTTCTTT; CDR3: CASSWDRGGTEAFF
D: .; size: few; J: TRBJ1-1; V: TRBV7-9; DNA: TGTGCCAGCAGCTTATACCCAGCCCCGGACCAAGCTTTCTTT; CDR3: CASSLYPAPDQAFF
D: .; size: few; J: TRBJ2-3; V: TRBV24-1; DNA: TGTGCCACCAGTGATTTGGGAAGAGATACGCAGTATTTT; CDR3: CATSDLGRDTQYF
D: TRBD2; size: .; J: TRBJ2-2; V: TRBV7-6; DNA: TGTGCCAGCAGCTTAGTAATCACTAGCGGGAGAGGGGACACCGGGGAGCTGTTTTTT; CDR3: CASSLVITSGRGDTGELFF
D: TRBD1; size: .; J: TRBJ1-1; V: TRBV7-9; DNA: TGTGCCGGCAGCTTAGTTGGGACAGGGGAAGAAGCTTTCTTT; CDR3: CAGSLVGTGEEAFF
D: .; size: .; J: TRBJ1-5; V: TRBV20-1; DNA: TGCAGTGCTAGGGGCAGCAATCAGCCCCAGCATTTT; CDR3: CSARGSNQPQHF
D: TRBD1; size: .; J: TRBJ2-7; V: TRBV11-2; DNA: TGTGCCAGCAGCGTGGACAGGGCGGGCGAGCAGTACTTC; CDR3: CASSVDRAGEQYF
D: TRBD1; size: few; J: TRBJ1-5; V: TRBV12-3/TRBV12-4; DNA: TGTGCCAGCAGGGGAGGACAGGGTGACAATCAGCCCCAGCATTTT; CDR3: CASRGGQGDNQPQHF
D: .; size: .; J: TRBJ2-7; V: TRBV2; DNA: TGTGCCAGCAGTGTTGGGGACCCCTCGGCGACCTACGAGCAGTACTTC; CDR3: CASSVGDPSATYEQYF
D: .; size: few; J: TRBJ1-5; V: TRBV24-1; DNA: TGTGCCACCAGTGATCCACAGGGTAACAATCAGCCCCAGCATTTT; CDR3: CATSDPQGNNQPQHF
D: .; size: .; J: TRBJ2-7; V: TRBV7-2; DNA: TGTGCCAGCAGCTTAGAAGGCAGGGGACCCTACGAGCAGTACTTC; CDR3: CASSLEGRGPYEQYF